A selection of T cell receptor beta chains follows, all from one sample in a study of tumor and adjacent non-tumor tissue in lung cancer. MiXCR, run by TCRdb on the multiplex PCR reads, gives a single entry per CDR3 protein. This sample carries about 86,000 distinct CDR3 sequences, around 80% of them seen once, and the ten largest clones take just over 20%. Sequencing input: distant non-tumor lung tissue. These TCRs come from a woman between 50 and 59 years old with non-small cell lung cancer. CDR3s include the opening cysteine and the closing phenylalanine or tryptophan. Fields, in order: clone size, D gene, V gene, J gene, CDR3 protein, CDR3 DNA. A D gene is named only where the DNA matches it firmly. The size of a clone is reported for some rows only, either as once, few or many, or as a class for expanded clones.

clone size: .; D gene: .; V gene: TRBV5-4; J gene: TRBJ2-5; CDR3 protein: CASCLRLLQETQYF; CDR3 DNA: TGTGCCAGCTGCTTGAGACTACTCCAAGAGACCCAGTACTTC
clone size: .; D gene: TRBD2; V gene: TRBV20-1; J gene: TRBJ2-7; CDR3 protein: CSASPQGIAGVYEQYF; CDR3 DNA: TGCAGTGCTAGCCCCCAGGGAATAGCGGGGGTGTACGAGCAGTACTTC
clone size: .; D gene: .; V gene: TRBV12-3/TRBV12-4; J gene: TRBJ2-2; CDR3 protein: CAISLGAGTNTGELFF; CDR3 DNA: TGTGCCATCAGTTTAGGGGCAGGGACAAACACCGGGGAGCTATTTTTT
clone size: many; D gene: .; V gene: TRBV5-5; J gene: TRBJ2-2; CDR3 protein: CASSLERTNTGELFF; CDR3 DNA: TGTGCCAGCAGCTTGGAGCGTACGAACACCGGGGAGCTGTTTTTT
clone size: .; D gene: TRBD1; V gene: TRBV11-1; J gene: TRBJ2-5; CDR3 protein: CTSSPGQGLETQCF; CDR3 DNA: TGTACCAGCAGCCCGGGACAGGGCCTAGAGACCCAGTGCTTC
clone size: medium-sized; D gene: .; V gene: TRBV11-2; J gene: TRBJ2-5; CDR3 protein: CASSPGPTSQETQYF; CDR3 DNA: TGTGCCAGCAGCCCCGGGCCCACCTCACAAGAGACCCAGTACTTC
clone size: .; D gene: .; V gene: TRBV6-5; J gene: TRBJ1-1; CDR3 protein: CASSLNRDAEAFF; CDR3 DNA: TGTGCCAGCAGTCTGAACAGAGACGCTGAAGCTTTCTTT
clone size: .; D gene: .; V gene: TRBV20-1; J gene: TRBJ2-6; CDR3 protein: CTASTRDGAKVLTF; CDR3 DNA: TGCACTGCTAGTACCCGGGATGGGGCCAAGGTCCTGACTTTC
clone size: few; D gene: TRBD2; V gene: TRBV20-1; J gene: TRBJ2-1; CDR3 protein: CSTIDPGPAGGYEQFF; CDR3 DNA: TGCAGTACCATAGACCCGGGACCAGCGGGAGGCTATGAGCAGTTCTTC
clone size: .; D gene: TRBD2; V gene: TRBV6-5; J gene: TRBJ2-1; CDR3 protein: CISSISGSKTYNEQFF; CDR3 DNA: TGTATCAGCAGTATTAGCGGGAGTAAGACCTACAATGAGCAGTTCTTC
clone size: .; D gene: .; V gene: TRBV6-5; J gene: TRBJ2-7; CDR3 protein: CASNYSLTAGAYEQYF; CDR3 DNA: TGTGCCAGCAATTACTCGCTGACAGCAGGCGCCTACGAGCAGTACTTC
clone size: few; D gene: TRBD1; V gene: TRBV20-1; J gene: TRBJ2-3; CDR3 protein: CSASKPLTGVTDTQYF; CDR3 DNA: TGCAGTGCGTCCAAGCCCCTAACAGGGGTAACAGATACGCAGTATTTT
clone size: .; D gene: .; V gene: TRBV11-2; J gene: TRBJ2-7; CDR3 protein: CASSLTGTAYERYF; CDR3 DNA: TGTGCCAGTAGCCTGACGGGCACCGCCTACGAGCGGTACTTC
clone size: .; D gene: .; V gene: TRBV4-2; J gene: TRBJ2-7; CDR3 protein: CASSQEDWLTGRQCF; CDR3 DNA: TGTGCCAGCAGCCAGGAGGATTGGCTAACGGGCCGGCAGTGCTTC
clone size: .; D gene: .; V gene: TRBV4-1; J gene: TRBJ1-6; CDR3 protein: CVSSHGSGDSPLHF; CDR3 DNA: TGCGTCAGCAGCCATGGGTCAGGGGACTCACCCCTCCACTTT
clone size: .; D gene: TRBD1; V gene: TRBV29-1; J gene: TRBJ2-1; CDR3 protein: CSVESRDRVTYNEQSF; CDR3 DNA: TGCAGCGTTGAATCTCGGGACAGGGTGACCTACAATGAGCAGTCCTTC
clone size: medium-sized; D gene: .; V gene: TRBV11-2; J gene: TRBJ2-1; CDR3 protein: CASSPSDNEQFF; CDR3 DNA: TGTGCCAGCAGCCCGTCCGACAATGAGCAGTTCTTC
clone size: .; D gene: .; V gene: TRBV6-6; J gene: TRBJ2-3; CDR3 protein: CDSTEESTTDTQYF; CDR3 DNA: TGTGACAGCACCGAAGAGAGCACTACAGATACGCAGTATTTT